A selection of T cell receptor beta chains follows, all from one sample in a study of blood T cell repertoires in COVID-19. The assay was immunoSEQ multiplex PCR, and TCRdb's table has in-frame clones only and misses some. The sample shows 75,000 to 95,000 clones, under 80% of them seen only once. What was sequenced was peripheral blood. These receptors came from an older man with COVID-19, enrolled during active disease. The CDR3 runs from the conserved cysteine through the conserved F or W. The order of the fields is clone size, V gene, D gene, J gene, CDR3 DNA, CDR3 protein. A D gene is named only where the DNA matches it firmly. Size is omitted from some rows. Given values are once, few, many or a class for expanded clones.

clone size: .
V gene: TRBV9
D gene: TRBD2
J gene: TRBJ2-1
CDR3 DNA: TGTGCCAGCAGCCTCAGTGGCGGGAGGGCCAATGAGCAGTTCTTC
CDR3 protein: CASSLSGGRANEQFF

clone size: .
V gene: TRBV3-1/TRBV3-2
D gene: .
J gene: TRBJ1-1
CDR3 DNA: TGTGCCAGCAGCCAAGTGTACAGTGAAGCTTTCTTT
CDR3 protein: CASSQVYSEAFF

clone size: .
V gene: TRBV15
D gene: .
J gene: TRBJ2-5
CDR3 DNA: TGTGCCACCAGCAGAGGACAGCTGAAAGAGACCCAGTACTTC
CDR3 protein: CATSRGQLKETQYF

clone size: .
V gene: TRBV10-3
D gene: TRBD1
J gene: TRBJ1-2
CDR3 DNA: TGTGCCATCAGTGGCTGGGACAGACTCTTCTATGGCTACACCTTC
CDR3 protein: CAISGWDRLFYGYTF

clone size: .
V gene: TRBV28
D gene: .
J gene: TRBJ1-1
CDR3 DNA: TGTGCCAGCAGTCGGACAGTGAACACTGAAGCTTTCTTT
CDR3 protein: CASSRTVNTEAFF

clone size: .
V gene: TRBV4-2
D gene: TRBD2
J gene: TRBJ2-1
CDR3 DNA: TGTGCCAGCAGCCAAGAGTGGGGATCCCTAGCGGGAGACAATGAGCAGTTCTTC
CDR3 protein: CASSQEWGSLAGDNEQFF

clone size: .
V gene: TRBV4-3
D gene: .
J gene: TRBJ2-1
CDR3 DNA: TGCGCCAGCAGCCAGGAAGGGGGGACTATATACAATGAGCAGTTCTTC
CDR3 protein: CASSQEGGTIYNEQFF

clone size: .
V gene: TRBV18
D gene: TRBD1
J gene: TRBJ2-3
CDR3 DNA: TGTGCCAGCTCACCACAGGGGGCGATTAGCACAGATACGCAGTATTTT
CDR3 protein: CASSPQGAISTDTQYF

clone size: few
V gene: TRBV7-7
D gene: TRBD1
J gene: TRBJ2-7
CDR3 DNA: TGTGCTAGCAGCGCCACCCCGGGACAGGGGGCAGATGAGCAGTACTTC
CDR3 protein: CASSATPGQGADEQYF

clone size: .
V gene: TRBV12-5
D gene: TRBD2
J gene: TRBJ2-3
CDR3 DNA: TGTGCTAGTGGATCCACTAGCGACTACACAGATACGCAGTATTTT
CDR3 protein: CASGSTSDYTDTQYF